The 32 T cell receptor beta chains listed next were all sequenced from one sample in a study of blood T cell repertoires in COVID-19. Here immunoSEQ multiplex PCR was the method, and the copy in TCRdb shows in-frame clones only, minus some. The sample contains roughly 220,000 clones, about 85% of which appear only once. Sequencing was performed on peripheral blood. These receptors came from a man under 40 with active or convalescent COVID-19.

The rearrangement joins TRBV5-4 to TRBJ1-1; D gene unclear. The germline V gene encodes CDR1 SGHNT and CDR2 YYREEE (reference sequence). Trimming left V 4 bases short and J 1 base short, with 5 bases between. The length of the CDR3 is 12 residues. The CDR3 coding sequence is TGTGCCAGCAGCCACAGGAACACTGAAGCTTTCTTT. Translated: CASSHRNTEAFF.

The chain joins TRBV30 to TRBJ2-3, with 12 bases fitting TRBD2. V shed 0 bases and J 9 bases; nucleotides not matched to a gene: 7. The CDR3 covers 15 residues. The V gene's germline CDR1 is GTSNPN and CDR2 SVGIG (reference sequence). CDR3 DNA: TGTGCCTGGAGTGTAGGCCTAGCGGGGGGGGCGACGCAGTATTTT. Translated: CAWSVGLAGGATQYF.

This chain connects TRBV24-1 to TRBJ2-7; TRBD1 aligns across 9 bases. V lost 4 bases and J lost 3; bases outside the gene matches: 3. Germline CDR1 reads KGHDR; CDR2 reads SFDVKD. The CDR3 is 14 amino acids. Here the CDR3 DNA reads TGTGCCACCAGTGACCCGACAGGGGGCTACGAGCAGTACTTC. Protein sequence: CATSDPTGGYEQYF.

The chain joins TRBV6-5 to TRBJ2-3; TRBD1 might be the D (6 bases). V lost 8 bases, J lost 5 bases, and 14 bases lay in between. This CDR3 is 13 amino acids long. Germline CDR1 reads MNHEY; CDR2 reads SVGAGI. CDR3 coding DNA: TGTGCCAGCGGCAGGGGAAGGGTAGATACGCAGTATTTT. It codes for CASGRGRVDTQYF.

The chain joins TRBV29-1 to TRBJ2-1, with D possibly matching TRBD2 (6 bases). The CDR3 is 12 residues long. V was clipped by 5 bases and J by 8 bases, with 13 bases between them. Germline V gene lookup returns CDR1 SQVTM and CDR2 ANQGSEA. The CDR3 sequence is CSVRRDGDEQFF. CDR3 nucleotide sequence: TGCAGCGTTAGGAGGGATGGCGATGAGCAGTTCTTC.

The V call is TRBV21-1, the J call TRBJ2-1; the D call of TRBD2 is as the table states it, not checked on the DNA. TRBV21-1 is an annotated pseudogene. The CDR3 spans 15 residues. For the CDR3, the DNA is TGTGCCAGCAGCAAAACGCGGGGGATCGAAAATGAGCAGTTCTTC. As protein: CASSKTRGIENEQFF.

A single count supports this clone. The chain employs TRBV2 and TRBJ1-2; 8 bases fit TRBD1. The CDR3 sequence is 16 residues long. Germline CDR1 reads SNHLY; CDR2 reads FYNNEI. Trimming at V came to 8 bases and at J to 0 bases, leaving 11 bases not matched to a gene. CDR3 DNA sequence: TGTGCCAGCCCCCCCGACAGGGGCTCAGCTAACTATGGCTACACCTTC. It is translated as CASPPDRGSANYGYTF.

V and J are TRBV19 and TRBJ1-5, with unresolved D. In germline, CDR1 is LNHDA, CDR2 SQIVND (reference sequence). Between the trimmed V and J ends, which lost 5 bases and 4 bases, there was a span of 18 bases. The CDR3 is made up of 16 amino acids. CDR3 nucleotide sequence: TGTGCCAGTAGTTTATCCACTCGATCCGGGAATCAGCCCCAGCATTTT. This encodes CASSLSTRSGNQPQHF. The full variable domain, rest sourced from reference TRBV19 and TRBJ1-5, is DGGITQSPKYLFRKEGQNVTLSCEQNLNHDAMYWYRQDPGQGLRLIYYSQIVNDFQKGDIAEGYSVSREKKESFPLTVTSAQKNPTAFYLCASSLSTRSGNQPQHFGDGTRLSIL.

The CDR3 sequence: CAWSGGPMNTEAFF. CDR3 DNA: TGTGCCTGGAGCGGGGGACCTATGAACACTGAAGCTTTCTTT. The chain joins TRBV30 to TRBJ1-1; D is possibly TRBD1 (5 bases). The CDR3 spans 14 residues. V shed 3 bases and J shed 0 bases, with 11 bases lying between them. CDR1 is GTSNPN and CDR2 is SVGIG in the germline V gene (reference sequence).

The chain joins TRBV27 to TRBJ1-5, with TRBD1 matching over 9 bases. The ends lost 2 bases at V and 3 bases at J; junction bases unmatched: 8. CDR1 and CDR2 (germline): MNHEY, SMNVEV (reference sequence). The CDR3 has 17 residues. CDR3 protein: CASSLIFGTGSNQPQHF. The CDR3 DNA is TGTGCCAGCAGTTTAATCTTCGGGACAGGGTCCAATCAGCCCCAGCATTTT.

CDR3 nucleotides: TGTGCCAGCATCGGACGGGATAACTATGGCTACACCTTC. Amino acids: CASIGRDNYGYTF. The J gene is TRBJ1-2, the V gene TRBV11-2, with D unresolved. CDR1 and CDR2 (germline): SGHAT, FQNNGV. The CDR3 is 13 amino acids. V was cut by 7 bases and J by 1 base, with 10 bases left in between. The variable domain in full, with the rest retrieved from reference TRBV11-2 and TRBJ1-2, is EAGVAQSPRYKIIEKRQSVAFWCNPISGHATLYWYQQILGQGPKLLIQFQNNGVVDDSQLPKDRFSAERLKGVDSTLKIQPAKLEDSAVYLCASIGRDNYGYTFGSGTRLTVV.

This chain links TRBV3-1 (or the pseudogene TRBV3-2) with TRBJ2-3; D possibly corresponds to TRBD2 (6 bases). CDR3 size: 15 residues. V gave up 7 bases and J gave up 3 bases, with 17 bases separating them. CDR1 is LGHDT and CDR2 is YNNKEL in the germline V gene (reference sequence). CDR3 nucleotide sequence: TGTGCCAGCAACGCCGGGACTCACGGAACAGATACGCAGTATTTT. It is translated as CASNAGTHGTDTQYF.

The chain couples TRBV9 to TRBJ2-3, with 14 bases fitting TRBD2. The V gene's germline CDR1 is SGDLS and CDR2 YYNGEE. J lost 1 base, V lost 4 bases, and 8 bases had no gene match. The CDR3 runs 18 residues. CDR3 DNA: TGTGCCAGCAGCCTCAGGACTAGCGGGAGGATCCGCACAGATACGCAGTATTTT. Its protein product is CASSLRTSGRIRTDTQYF. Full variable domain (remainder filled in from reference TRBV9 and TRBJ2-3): DSGVTQTPKHLITATGQRVTLRCSPRSGDLSVYWYQQSLDQGLQFLIQYYNGEERAKGNILERFSAQQFPDLHSELNLSSLELGDSALYFCASSLRTSGRIRTDTQYFGPGTRLTVL.

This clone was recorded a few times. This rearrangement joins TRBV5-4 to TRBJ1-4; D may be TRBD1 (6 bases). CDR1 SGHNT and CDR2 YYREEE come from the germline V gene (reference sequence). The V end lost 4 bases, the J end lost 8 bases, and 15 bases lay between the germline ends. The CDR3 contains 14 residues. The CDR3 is CASSLTGPGEKLFF. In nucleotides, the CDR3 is TGTGCCAGCAGCCTTACAGGGCCGGGGGAAAAACTGTTTTTT. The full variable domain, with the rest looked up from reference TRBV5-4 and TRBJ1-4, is ETGVTQSPTHLIKTRGQQVTLRCSSQSGHNTVSWYQQALGQGPQFIFQYYREEENGRGNFPPRFSGLQFPNYSSELNVNALELDDSALYLCASSLTGPGEKLFFGSGTQLSVL.

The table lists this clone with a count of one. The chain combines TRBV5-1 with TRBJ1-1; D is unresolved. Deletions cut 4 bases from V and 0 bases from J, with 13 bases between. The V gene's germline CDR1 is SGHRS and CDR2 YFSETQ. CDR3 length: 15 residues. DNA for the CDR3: TGCGCCAGCAGCAATGTGGGCCAGGTGAACACTGAAGCTTTCTTT. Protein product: CASSNVGQVNTEAFF.

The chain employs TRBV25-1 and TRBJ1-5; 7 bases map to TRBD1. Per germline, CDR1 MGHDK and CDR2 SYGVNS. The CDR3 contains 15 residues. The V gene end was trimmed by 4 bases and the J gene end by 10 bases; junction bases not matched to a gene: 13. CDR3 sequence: CASSAGTANQPPQHF. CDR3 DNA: TGTGCCAGCAGTGCCGGGACAGCCAATCAGCCCCCCCAGCATTTT.

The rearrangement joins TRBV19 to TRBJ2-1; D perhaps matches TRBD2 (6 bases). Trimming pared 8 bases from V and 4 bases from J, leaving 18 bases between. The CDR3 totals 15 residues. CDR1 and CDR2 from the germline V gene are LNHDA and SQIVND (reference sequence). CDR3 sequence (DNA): TGTGCCAGTGCCCGGTCGGGAGTTTCATACAATGAGCAGTTCTTC. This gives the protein CASARSGVSYNEQFF.

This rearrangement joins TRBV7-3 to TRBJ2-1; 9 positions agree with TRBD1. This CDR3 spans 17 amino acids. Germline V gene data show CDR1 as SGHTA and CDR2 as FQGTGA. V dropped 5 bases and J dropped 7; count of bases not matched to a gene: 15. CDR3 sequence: CASSPQGGGQGWNEQFF. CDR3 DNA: TGTGCCAGCAGCCCCCAGGGGGGGGGACAGGGTTGGAATGAGCAGTTCTTC.

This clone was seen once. CDR3 nucleotide sequence: TGTGCCAGCAGTTACCTGGACAGGCGAGGACGTACTGAAGCTTTCTTT. The encoded protein is CASSYLDRRGRTEAFF. This chain uses TRBV6-5 with TRBJ1-1, with 7 bases identical to TRBD1. The length of the CDR3 is 16 residues. With 2 bases clipped from V and 5 bases from J, the junction kept 11 bases outside the gene matches. Germline V gene sequence: CDR1 MNHEY, CDR2 SVGAGI.

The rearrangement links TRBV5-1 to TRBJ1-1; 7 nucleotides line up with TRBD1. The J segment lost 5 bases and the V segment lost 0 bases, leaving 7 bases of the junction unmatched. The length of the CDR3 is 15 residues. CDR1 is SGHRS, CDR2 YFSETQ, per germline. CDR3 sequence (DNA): TGCGCCAGCAGCTTGGGAGACAGGGATTTTACTGAAGCTTTCTTT. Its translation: CASSLGDRDFTEAFF.

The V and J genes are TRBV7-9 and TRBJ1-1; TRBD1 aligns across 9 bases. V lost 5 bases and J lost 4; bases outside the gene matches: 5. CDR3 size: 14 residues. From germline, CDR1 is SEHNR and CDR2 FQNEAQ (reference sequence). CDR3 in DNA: TGTGCCAGCAGCCTAACGACAGGGGGCACTGAAGCTTTCTTT. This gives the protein CASSLTTGGTEAFF.

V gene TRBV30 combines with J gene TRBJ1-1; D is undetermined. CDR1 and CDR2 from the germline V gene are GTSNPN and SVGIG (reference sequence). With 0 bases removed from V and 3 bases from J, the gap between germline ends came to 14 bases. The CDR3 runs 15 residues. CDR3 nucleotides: TGTGCCTGGAGTGTAGCCCCGCGGATTGACACTGAAGCTTTCTTT. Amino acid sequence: CAWSVAPRIDTEAFF.

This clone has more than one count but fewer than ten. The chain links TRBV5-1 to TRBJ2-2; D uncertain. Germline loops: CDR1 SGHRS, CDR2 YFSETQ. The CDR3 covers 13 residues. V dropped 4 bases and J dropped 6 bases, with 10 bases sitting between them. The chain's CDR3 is CASSPRVAGELFF. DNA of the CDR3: TGCGCCAGCAGCCCCCGGGTTGCCGGGGAGCTGTTTTTT. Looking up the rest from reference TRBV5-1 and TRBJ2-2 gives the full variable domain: KAGVTQTPRYLIKTRGQQVTLSCSPISGHRSVSWYQQTPGQGLQFLFEYFSETQRNKGNFPGRFSGRQFSNSRSEMNVSTLELGDSALYLCASSPRVAGELFFGEGSRLTVL.

The DNA of the CDR3 is TGCGCCAGCAGCAGGGAGGACTCGGGAACAGATACGCAGTATTTT. Translating gives CASSREDSGTDTQYF. The chain employs TRBV5-1 and TRBJ2-3, with D maybe TRBD2 (6 bases). This CDR3 is built from 15 residues. Germline V gene sequence: CDR1 SGHRS, CDR2 YFSETQ. Trimming pared 4 bases from V and 3 bases from J, leaving 15 bases between. The full variable domain, in which reference TRBV5-1 and TRBJ2-3 provide the parts outside the CDR3, is KAGVTQTPRYLIKTRGQQVTLSCSPISGHRSVSWYQQTPGQGLQFLFEYFSETQRNKGNFPGRFSGRQFSNSRSEMNVSTLELGDSALYLCASSREDSGTDTQYFGPGTRLTVL.

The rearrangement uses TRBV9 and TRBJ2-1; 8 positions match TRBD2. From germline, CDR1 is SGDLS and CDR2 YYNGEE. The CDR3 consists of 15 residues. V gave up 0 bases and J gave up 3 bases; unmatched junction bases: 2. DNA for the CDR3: TGTGCCAGCAGCGTAGGCGGGAGGCACTACAATGAGCAGTTCTTC. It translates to CASSVGGRHYNEQFF. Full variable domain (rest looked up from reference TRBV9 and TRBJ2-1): DSGVTQTPKHLITATGQRVTLRCSPRSGDLSVYWYQQSLDQGLQFLIQYYNGEERAKGNILERFSAQQFPDLHSELNLSSLELGDSALYFCASSVGGRHYNEQFFGPGTRLTVL.

This CDR3 reads CASSLNRGNEKLFF. CDR3 coding DNA: TGTGCCAGCAGCTTAAACAGAGGGAATGAAAAACTGTTTTTT. The J gene is TRBJ1-4, the V gene TRBV11-2, with D hard to call. Trimming took 2 bases from V and 5 from J, leaving 9 bases between them. This CDR3 contains 14 residues. The germline CDR1 and CDR2 sequences are SGHAT and FQNNGV.

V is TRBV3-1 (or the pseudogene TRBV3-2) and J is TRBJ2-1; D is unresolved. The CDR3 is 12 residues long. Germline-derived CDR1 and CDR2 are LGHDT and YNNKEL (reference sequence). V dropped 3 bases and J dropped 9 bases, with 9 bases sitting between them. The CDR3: CASSQGTGEQFF. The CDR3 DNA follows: TGTGCCAGCAGCCAGGGTACGGGTGAGCAGTTCTTC.

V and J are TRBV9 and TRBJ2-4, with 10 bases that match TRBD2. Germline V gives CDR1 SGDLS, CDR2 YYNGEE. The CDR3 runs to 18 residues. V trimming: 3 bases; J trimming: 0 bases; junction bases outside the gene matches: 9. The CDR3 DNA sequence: TGTGCCAGCAGCGCGAGCGGTAGCGGGGGGCTAGCCAAAAACATTCAGTACTTC. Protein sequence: CASSASGSGGLAKNIQYF. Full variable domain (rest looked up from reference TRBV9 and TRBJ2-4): DSGVTQTPKHLITATGQRVTLRCSPRSGDLSVYWYQQSLDQGLQFLIQYYNGEERAKGNILERFSAQQFPDLHSELNLSSLELGDSALYFCASSASGSGGLAKNIQYFGAGTRLSVL.

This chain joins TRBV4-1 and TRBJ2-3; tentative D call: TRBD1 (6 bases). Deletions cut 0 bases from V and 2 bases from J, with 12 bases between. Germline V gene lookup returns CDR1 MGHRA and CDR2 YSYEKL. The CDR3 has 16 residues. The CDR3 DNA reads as TGCGCCAGCAGCCAAGAAAGGGGGACCGTCACAGATACGCAGTATTTT. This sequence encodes CASSQERGTVTDTQYF.

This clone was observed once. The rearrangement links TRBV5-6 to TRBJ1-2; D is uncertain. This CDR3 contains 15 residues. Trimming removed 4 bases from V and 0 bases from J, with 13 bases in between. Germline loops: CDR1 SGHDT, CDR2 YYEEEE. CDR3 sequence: CASSPGWGSNYGYTF. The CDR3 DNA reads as TGTGCCAGCAGCCCGGGGTGGGGATCTAACTATGGCTACACCTTC.

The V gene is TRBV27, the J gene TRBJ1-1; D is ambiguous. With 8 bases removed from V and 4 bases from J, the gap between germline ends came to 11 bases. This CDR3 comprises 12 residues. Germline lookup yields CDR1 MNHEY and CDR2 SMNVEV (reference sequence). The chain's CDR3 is CASRRAATEAFF. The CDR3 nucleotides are TGTGCCAGCCGGCGGGCGGCCACTGAAGCTTTCTTT.

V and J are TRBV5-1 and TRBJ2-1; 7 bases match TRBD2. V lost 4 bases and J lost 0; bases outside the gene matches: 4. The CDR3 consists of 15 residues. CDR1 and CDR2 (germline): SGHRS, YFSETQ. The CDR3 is CASSQAGSSYNEQFF. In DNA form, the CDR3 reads TGCGCCAGCAGCCAAGCGGGGAGCTCCTACAATGAGCAGTTCTTC.